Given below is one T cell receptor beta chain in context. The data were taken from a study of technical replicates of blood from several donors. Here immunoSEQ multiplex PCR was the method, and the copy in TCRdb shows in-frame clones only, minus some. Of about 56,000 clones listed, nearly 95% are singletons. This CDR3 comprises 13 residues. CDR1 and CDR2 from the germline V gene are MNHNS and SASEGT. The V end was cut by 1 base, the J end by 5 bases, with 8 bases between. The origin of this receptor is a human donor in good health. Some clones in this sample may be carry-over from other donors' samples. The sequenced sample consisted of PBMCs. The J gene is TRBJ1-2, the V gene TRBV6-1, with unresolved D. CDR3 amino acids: CASSEGEHYGYTF. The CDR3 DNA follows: TGTGCCAGCAGTGAAGGGGAGCATTATGGCTACACCTTC.